This passage covers 17 T cell receptor beta chains from one sample sequenced in a study of regulatory T cells in long-lasting Graves disease. Through Arm-PCR of CDR3 regions and iRepertoire HTBI primers, TCR beta libraries were built. Via MiXCR, TCRdb re-called the multiplex PCR reads, giving one row per CDR3 protein. The sample comprises more than 400,000 distinct CDR3 sequences, less than 20% of which are singletons, and around 10% rests with the top ten. Sample time point: newly diagnosed GD, antithyroid drugs for less than 3 months. Construction of the TCR library relied on RNA isolated from PBMCs. The sample was also linked to a second study, of T cells in Graves' hyperthyroidism and ophthalmopathy.

The source material was peripheral blood mononuclear cells (PBMCs), sampled at new diagnosis, from a patient treated with antithyroid drugs. These receptors all stem from a woman aged 30 to 39 with Graves disease.

The genes are TRBV29-1 and TRBJ1-2; D perhaps matches TRBD1 (5 bases). The V end lost 1 base, the J end lost 3 bases, and 12 bases lay between the germline ends. The CDR3 contains 14 residues. Germline CDR1 reads SQVTM; CDR2 reads ANQGSEA. CDR3 amino acids: CSVEVWGRDYGYTF. CDR3 DNA sequence: TGCAGCGTTGAAGTCTGGGGACGGGACTATGGCTACACCTTC.

This clonotype appeared many times. The rearrangement joins TRBV6-1 to TRBJ1-1, with TRBD1 as a possible D gene (5 bases). The CDR3 consists of 17 residues. Trimming removed 7 bases at V and 2 bases at J, with 23 bases between. CDR1 MNHNS and CDR2 SASEGT come from the germline V gene. CDR3 coding DNA: TGTGCCAGCACCCCGGAGGGGCTCTGGGGGGGAAACACTGAAGCTTTCTTT. Protein: CASTPEGLWGGNTEAFF.

The V and J genes are TRBV19 and TRBJ2-5; the match to TRBD2 covers 12 bases. Looked up from germline, CDR1 is LNHDA and CDR2 is SQIVND (reference sequence). The V and J ends lost 6 bases and 1 base, in that order; junction bases with no gene match: 3. The CDR3 contains 15 residues. In DNA, the CDR3 is TGTGCCAGTAGACTACTAGCGGGAGGCCAAGAGACCCAGTACTTC. Its translation: CASRLLAGGQETQYF. Full variable domain (rest looked up from reference TRBV19 and TRBJ2-5): DGGITQSPKYLFRKEGQNVTLSCEQNLNHDAMYWYRQDPGQGLRLIYYSQIVNDFQKGDIAEGYSVSREKKESFPLTVTSAQKNPTAFYLCASRLLAGGQETQYFGPGTRLLVL.

This clonotype was observed many times. The J gene is TRBJ1-5, the V gene TRBV18; 9 positions match TRBD1. J was trimmed by 2 bases and V by 4 bases; bases with no gene match: 6. The germline CDR1 and CDR2 sequences are KGHSH and LQKENI. This CDR3 contains 16 residues. For the CDR3, the DNA is TGTGCCAGCTCACTACAGGGGGCAGGTGGCAATCAGCCCCAGCATTTT. Translation: CASSLQGAGGNQPQHF. Supplemented by reference TRBV18 and TRBJ1-5, the full variable domain reads NAGVMQNPRHLVRRRGQEARLRCSPMKGHSHVYWYRQLPEEGLKFMVYLQKENIIDESGMPKERFSAEFPKEGPSILRIQQVVRGDSAAYFCASSLQGAGGNQPQHFGDGTRLSIL.

The chain carries TRBV30 and TRBJ2-7; TRBD1 aligns across 8 bases. Germline loops: CDR1 GTSNPN, CDR2 SVGIG (reference sequence). J gave up 0 bases and V 0 bases, and 10 bases lay outside the gene matches. This CDR3 has 17 amino acids. The CDR3 loop reads CAWSVPRTGPFSYEQYF. The CDR3 DNA reads TGTGCCTGGAGTGTACCCCGGACAGGGCCGTTCTCCTACGAGCAGTACTTC.

This clonotype showed up many times. The CDR3 DNA follows: TGTGCCAGCACGACAGGGCTTAGCACAGATACGCAGTATTTT. Residues: CASTTGLSTDTQYF. The rearrangement joins TRBV27 to TRBJ2-3; 7 bases align to TRBD1. The germline V gene encodes CDR1 MNHEY and CDR2 SMNVEV (reference sequence). The V segment lost 7 bases and the J segment 0 bases; nucleotides outside the gene matches: 4. The CDR3 is 14 residues long.

This clonotype was recorded at least ten times. This chain links TRBV27 with TRBJ2-1; tentative D call: TRBD1 (6 bases). Germline V gene lookup returns CDR1 MNHEY and CDR2 SMNVEV (reference sequence). With 6 bases removed from V and 3 bases from J, the gap between germline ends came to 15 bases. The CDR3 sequence is 15 residues long. This CDR3 reads CASRLRGPRYNEQFF. As DNA, the CDR3 is TGTGCCAGCAGACTCAGGGGTCCTCGCTACAATGAGCAGTTCTTC.

This clonotype was detected a few times. A much larger clone differs from this one at a single base, so this may be a read error. The chain uses TRBV11-2 and TRBJ1-1; 9 bases are shared with TRBD1. The CDR3 has 15 residues. The V and J ends lost 3 bases and 5 bases, in that order; junction bases with no gene match: 7. Germline V CDR1 and CDR2: SGHAT, FQNNGV. The CDR3 bases are TGTGCCAGCAGCTTCCCCGGGACAGGGCCGACTGAAGCTTTCTTT. Translating it yields CASSFPGTGPTEAFF.

The chain carries TRBV27 and TRBJ2-2; no clear D. V dropped 7 bases and J dropped 2 bases, with 8 bases sitting between them. Germline CDR1 MNHEY, CDR2 SMNVEV (reference sequence). The length of the CDR3 is 13 residues. The CDR3 here is CASTGGNTGELFF. The CDR3 DNA follows: TGTGCCAGCACCGGCGGAAACACCGGGGAGCTGTTTTTT.

This clonotype has a count of ten or more. The rearrangement links TRBV5-1 to TRBJ2-7; TRBD1 matches at 7 bases. This CDR3 is built from 13 residues. Per the germline V gene, CDR1 is SGHRS and CDR2 is YFSETQ. With 1 base clipped from V and 3 bases from J, the junction kept 1 base outside the gene matches. The CDR3 sequence: CASSLNRGYEQYF. DNA of the CDR3: TGCGCCAGCAGCTTGAACAGGGGCTACGAGCAGTACTTC.

This chain links TRBV7-3 with TRBJ2-2; maybe TRBD2 (5 bases). The V and J ends lost 5 bases and 6 bases respectively, with 10 bases between them. The CDR3 is made up of 13 amino acids. CDR1 is SGHTA and CDR2 is FQGTGA in the germline V gene. As DNA, the CDR3 is TGTGCCAGCAGCCAGAGGGTTGCCGGGGAGCTGTTTTTT. Translating it yields CASSQRVAGELFF. Looking up the rest from reference TRBV7-3 and TRBJ2-2 gives the full variable domain: GAGVSQTPSNKVTEKGKYVELRCDPISGHTALYWYRQSLGQGPEFLIYFQGTGAADDSGLPNDRFFAVRPEGSVSTLKIQRTERGDSAVYLCASSQRVAGELFFGEGSRLTVL.

Worth noting for this clonotype: With a much larger clone just one base away, this may be a read error. This chain connects TRBV11-2 to TRBJ2-7; 10 nucleotides line up with TRBD2. Germline CDR1 is SGHAT and CDR2 is FQNNGV. This CDR3 is 15 amino acids long. The CDR3 DNA sequence: TGTGCCAGCAGCTACCCGAGGGCTAGCGGGAGTGAGCAGTGCTTC. Its protein is CASSYPRASGSEQCF.

The J gene is TRBJ2-7, the V gene TRBV13; D is perhaps TRBD1 (6 bases). This CDR3 comprises 14 residues. V was trimmed by 5 bases and J by 4 bases, leaving 15 bases between them. Germline CDR1 PRHDT, CDR2 FYEKMQ (reference sequence). DNA of the CDR3: TGTGCCAGCAGCACTGGGACAAGCACATACGAGCAGTACTTC. Its protein product is CASSTGTSTYEQYF. The entire variable domain, with the rest obtained from reference TRBV13 and TRBJ2-7, is as follows: AAGVIQSPRHLIKEKRETATLKCYPIPRHDTVYWYQQGPGQDPQFLISFYEKMQSDKGSIPDRFSAQQFSDYHSELNMSSLELGDSALYFCASSTGTSTYEQYFGPGTRLTVT.

This clonotype occurred many times. The chain joins TRBV5-1 to TRBJ2-7; TRBD2 agrees at 7 bases. The V gene end was trimmed by 4 bases and the J gene end by 0 bases; junction bases not matched to a gene: 10. Per the germline V gene, CDR1 is SGHRS and CDR2 is YFSETQ. The CDR3 has 16 amino acids. DNA for the CDR3: TGCGCCAGCAGCAGCTTAAAAGCGGGGAGCTCCTACGAGCAGTACTTC. Translated: CASSSLKAGSSYEQYF.

This clonotype was counted many times. The chain's CDR3 is CATRQGFYGYTF. The CDR3 DNA follows: TGTGCCACCCGACAGGGGTTCTATGGCTACACCTTC. The rearrangement uses TRBV28 and TRBJ1-2; 8 nucleotides match TRBD1. Trimming cost V 10 bases and J 4 bases; bases outside gene matches: 5. The CDR3 is 12 residues long. Germline CDR1 is MDHEN and CDR2 is SYDVKM.

This clonotype was detected many times. This chain uses TRBV20-1 with TRBJ2-2; D uncertain. The V gene's germline CDR1 is DFQATT and CDR2 SNEGSKA (reference sequence). The V end lost 3 bases, the J end lost 3 bases, and 11 bases lay between the germline ends. The length of the CDR3 is 14 residues. CDR3 amino acids: CSASSLMDTGELFF. The CDR3 coding sequence is TGCAGTGCTAGTTCTCTTATGGACACCGGGGAGCTGTTTTTT.

This clonotype turned up a few times. This may be a read error, as it is one base from a much larger clone. The gene calls are TRBV20-1 and TRBJ2-1; D gene unclear. Looked up from germline, CDR1 is DFQATT and CDR2 is SNEGSKA (reference sequence). The CDR3 runs to 10 residues. The CDR3 DNA is TGCAGTGCTCAGAGAAATGAGCAGCTCTTC. This encodes CSAQRNEQLF.